The text below deals with one T cell receptor beta chain. This sample is drawn from a study of blood T cell repertoires in COVID-19. Here immunoSEQ multiplex PCR was the method, and the copy in TCRdb shows in-frame clones only, minus some. This table has about 110,000 clones, about three quarters appearing once. Germline lookup yields CDR1 SGHVS and CDR2 FQNEAQ. The junction had 9 bases not matched to a gene; V was cut back by 5 bases and J by 5 bases. The CDR3 is 16 amino acids. Sample: peripheral blood. The genes are TRBV7-8 and TRBJ2-4, with 10 bases matching TRBD2. This TCR was sampled from a man aged 80 or over with COVID-19, enrolled during active disease. The CDR3, as DNA: TGTGCCAGCAGCGCCCACGCAGGACTAGCGGAAAACATTCAGTACTTC. Amino acid sequence: CASSAHAGLAENIQYF.